Listed below are T cell receptor beta chains from one sample, sequenced in a study of T cell responses to AZD1222 COVID-19 vaccine. Data came from immunoSEQ multiplex PCR; TCRdb stores just in-frame clones and leaves some out. The data contain tens of thousands of clones, less than 90% of them singletons. Specimen: peripheral blood, collected on day 0 of AZD1222 vaccination. The source is an adult in good health. CDR3s include the opening cysteine and the closing phenylalanine or tryptophan. The order of the fields is J gene, D gene, clone size, V gene, CDR3 protein, CDR3 DNA. D genes are given only for firm matches. Only part of the rows carry a size: once, few, many, or a class if the clone is expanded.

J gene: TRBJ2-1; D gene: TRBD1; clone size: .; V gene: TRBV7-9; CDR3 protein: CASRNRDRGINEQFF; CDR3 DNA: TGTGCCAGCAGAAACCGGGACAGGGGAATCAATGAGCAGTTCTTC
J gene: TRBJ2-6; D gene: .; clone size: .; V gene: TRBV4-1; CDR3 protein: CASSQGPIGANVLTF; CDR3 DNA: TGCGCCAGCAGCCAAGGGCCAATTGGGGCCAACGTCCTGACTTTC
J gene: TRBJ1-5; D gene: .; clone size: .; V gene: TRBV10-3; CDR3 protein: CAISEGERDNQPQHF; CDR3 DNA: TGTGCCATCAGTGAGGGGGAGAGGGACAATCAGCCCCAGCATTTT
J gene: TRBJ2-7; D gene: TRBD2; clone size: .; V gene: TRBV11-2; CDR3 protein: CASSLVERGPYEQYF; CDR3 DNA: TGTGCCAGCAGCTTAGTAGAGCGGGGACCCTACGAGCAGTACTTC
J gene: TRBJ2-2; D gene: TRBD2; clone size: once; V gene: TRBV4-2; CDR3 protein: CASSQDLAGGDTGELFF; CDR3 DNA: TGTGCCAGCAGCCAAGATCTAGCGGGGGGCGACACCGGGGAGCTGTTTTTT
J gene: TRBJ2-6; D gene: TRBD1; clone size: .; V gene: TRBV19; CDR3 protein: CASSSRGQSSGANVLTF; CDR3 DNA: TGTGCCAGTAGTTCCAGGGGACAGTCGTCTGGGGCCAACGTCCTGACTTTC
J gene: TRBJ1-3; D gene: .; clone size: once; V gene: TRBV28; CDR3 protein: CASRKDSFSGNTIYF; CDR3 DNA: TGTGCCAGCAGAAAAGACAGCTTCTCTGGAAACACCATATATTTT
J gene: TRBJ1-2; D gene: .; clone size: .; V gene: TRBV2; CDR3 protein: CARGEDLLSYGYTF; CDR3 DNA: TGTGCCAGGGGGGAGGACCTCTTGAGCTATGGCTACACCTTC
J gene: TRBJ2-7; D gene: TRBD2; clone size: .; V gene: TRBV5-1; CDR3 protein: CASSLASGGVYEQYF; CDR3 DNA: TGCGCCAGCAGCTTGGCTAGCGGGGGGGTCTACGAGCAGTACTTC
J gene: TRBJ2-3; D gene: .; clone size: .; V gene: TRBV12-3/TRBV12-4; CDR3 protein: CASNFRETDTQYF; CDR3 DNA: TGTGCCAGCAACTTCAGGGAAACAGATACGCAGTATTTT
J gene: TRBJ2-6; D gene: .; clone size: .; V gene: TRBV28; CDR3 protein: CASSPPAGANVLTF; CDR3 DNA: TGTGCCAGCAGCCCACCAGCTGGGGCCAACGTCCTGACTTTC
J gene: TRBJ1-2; D gene: .; clone size: .; V gene: TRBV24-1; CDR3 protein: CATSDGTDYGYTF; CDR3 DNA: TGTGCCACCAGTGACGGGACGGATTATGGCTACACCTTC
J gene: TRBJ2-3; D gene: .; clone size: .; V gene: TRBV9; CDR3 protein: CASSGGAGTDTQYF; CDR3 DNA: TGTGCCAGCAGCGGGGGGGCCGGCACAGATACGCAGTATTTT
J gene: TRBJ1-5; D gene: TRBD1; clone size: .; V gene: TRBV19; CDR3 protein: CASIGQGLTNQPQHF; CDR3 DNA: TGTGCCAGCATCGGACAGGGCCTCACAAATCAGCCCCAGCATTTT
J gene: TRBJ2-7; D gene: TRBD1; clone size: .; V gene: TRBV7-9; CDR3 protein: CASRPGQGDEQYF; CDR3 DNA: TGTGCCAGCAGGCCCGGACAGGGGGACGAGCAGTACTTC